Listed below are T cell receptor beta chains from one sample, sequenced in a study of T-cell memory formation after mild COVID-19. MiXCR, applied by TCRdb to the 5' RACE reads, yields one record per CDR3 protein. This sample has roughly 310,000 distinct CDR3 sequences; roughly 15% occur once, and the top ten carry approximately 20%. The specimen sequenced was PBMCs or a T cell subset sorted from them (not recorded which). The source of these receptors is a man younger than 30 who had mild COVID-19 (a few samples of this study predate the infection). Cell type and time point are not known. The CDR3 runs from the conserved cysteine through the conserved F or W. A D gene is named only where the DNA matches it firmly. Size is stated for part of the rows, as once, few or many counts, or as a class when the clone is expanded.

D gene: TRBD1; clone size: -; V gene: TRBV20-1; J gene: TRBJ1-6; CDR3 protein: CSAPAQGASSPLHF
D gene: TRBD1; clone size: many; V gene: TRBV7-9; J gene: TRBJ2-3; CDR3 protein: CASSPHPTGAADTQYF
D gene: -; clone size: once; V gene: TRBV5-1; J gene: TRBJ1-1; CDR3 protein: CASSLSGANPEAFF
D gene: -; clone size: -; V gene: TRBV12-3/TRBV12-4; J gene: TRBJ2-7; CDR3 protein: CASSSAGVRRAEQYF
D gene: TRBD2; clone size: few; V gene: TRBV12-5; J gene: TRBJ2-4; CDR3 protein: CASGLPGGINIQYF
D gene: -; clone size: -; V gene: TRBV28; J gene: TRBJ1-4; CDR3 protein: CASSPLGGSEKLFF
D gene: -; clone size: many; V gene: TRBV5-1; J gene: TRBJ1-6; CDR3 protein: CASSSRRARNSPLHF
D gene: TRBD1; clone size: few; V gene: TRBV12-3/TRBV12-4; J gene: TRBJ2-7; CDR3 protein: CASITRGFKPYEQYF
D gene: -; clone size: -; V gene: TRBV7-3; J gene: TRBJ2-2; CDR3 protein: CASSVMGHTTFPNTGELFF
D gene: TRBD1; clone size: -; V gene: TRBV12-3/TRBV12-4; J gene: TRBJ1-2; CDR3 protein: CASSHLPGTGTRGYTF
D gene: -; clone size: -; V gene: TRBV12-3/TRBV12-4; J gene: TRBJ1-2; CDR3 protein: CASSLDIFGREAGGYTF
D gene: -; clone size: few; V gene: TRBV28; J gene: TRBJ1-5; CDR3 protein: CASSFQVGSHQPQHF
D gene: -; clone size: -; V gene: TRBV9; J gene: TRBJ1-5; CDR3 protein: CASSVGGSNQPQHF
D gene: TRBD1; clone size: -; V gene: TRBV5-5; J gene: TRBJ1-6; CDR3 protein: CASSSDRGAPLHF
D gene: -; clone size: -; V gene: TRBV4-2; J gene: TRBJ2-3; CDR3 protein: CASSQGGEDTQYF
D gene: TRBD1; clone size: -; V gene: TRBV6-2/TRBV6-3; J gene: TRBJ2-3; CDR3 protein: CASGTVPDTQYF
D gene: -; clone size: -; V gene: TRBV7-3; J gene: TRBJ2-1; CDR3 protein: CASSFPQDEQFF
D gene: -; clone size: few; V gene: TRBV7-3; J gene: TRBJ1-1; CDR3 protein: CASSPRLGTEAFF
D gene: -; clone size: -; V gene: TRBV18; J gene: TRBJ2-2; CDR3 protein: CASSRSFGTGELFF
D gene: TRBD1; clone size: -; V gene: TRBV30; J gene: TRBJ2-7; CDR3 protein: CAWTGQGFYEQYF
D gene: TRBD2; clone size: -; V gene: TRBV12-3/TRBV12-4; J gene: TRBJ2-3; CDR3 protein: CASIPRDSGGMTDTQYF
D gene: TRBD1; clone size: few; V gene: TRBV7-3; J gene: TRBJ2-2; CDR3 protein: CASSSRDRAGELFF
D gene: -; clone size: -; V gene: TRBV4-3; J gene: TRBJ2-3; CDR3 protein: CASGVDLDSIDTQYF
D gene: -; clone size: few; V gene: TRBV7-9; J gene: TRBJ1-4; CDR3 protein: CASAPVAGEKLFF
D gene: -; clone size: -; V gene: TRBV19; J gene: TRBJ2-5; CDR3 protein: CASSGRRDGDLETQYF
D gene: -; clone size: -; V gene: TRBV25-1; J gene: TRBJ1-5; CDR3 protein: CASSVESSNQPQHF
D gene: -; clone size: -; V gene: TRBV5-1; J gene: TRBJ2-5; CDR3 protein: CASSGGNLRETQYF
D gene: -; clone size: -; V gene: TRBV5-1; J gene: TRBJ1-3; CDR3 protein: CASSQGFGGNTIYF
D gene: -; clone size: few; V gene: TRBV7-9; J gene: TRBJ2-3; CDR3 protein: CASSLVKGPFTDTQYF
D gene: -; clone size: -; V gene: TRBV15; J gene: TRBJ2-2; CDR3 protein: CATSKLGGPGELFF
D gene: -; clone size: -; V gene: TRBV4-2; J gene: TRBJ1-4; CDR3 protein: CASSRAGGNEKLFF
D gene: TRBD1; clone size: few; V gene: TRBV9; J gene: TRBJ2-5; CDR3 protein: CASSDGQGSETQYF
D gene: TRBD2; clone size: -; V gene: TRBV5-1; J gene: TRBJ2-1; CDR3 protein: CASSVSLAGGPPNEQFF
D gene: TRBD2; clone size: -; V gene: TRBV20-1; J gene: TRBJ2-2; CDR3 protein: CSARLAGTNTGELFF
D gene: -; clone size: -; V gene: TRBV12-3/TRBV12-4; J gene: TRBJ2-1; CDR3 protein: CASTEAGKSSYNEQFF
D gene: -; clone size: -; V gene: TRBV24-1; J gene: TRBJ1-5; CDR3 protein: CATSDFGDSNQPQHF
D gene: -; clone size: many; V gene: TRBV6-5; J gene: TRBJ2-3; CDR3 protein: CASSYSLGRTDTQYF
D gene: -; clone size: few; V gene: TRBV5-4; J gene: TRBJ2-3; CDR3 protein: CASSHRPGDTQYF
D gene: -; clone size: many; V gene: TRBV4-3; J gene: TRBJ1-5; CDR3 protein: CASSQGGDDQPQHF
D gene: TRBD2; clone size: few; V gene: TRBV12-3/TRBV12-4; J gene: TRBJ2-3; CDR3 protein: CASSPPGLAGGSTDTQYF
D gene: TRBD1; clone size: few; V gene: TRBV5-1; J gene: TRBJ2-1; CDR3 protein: CASSSSGQGRDEQFF
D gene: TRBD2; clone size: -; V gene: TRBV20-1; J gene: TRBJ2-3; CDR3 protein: CSAHRSSGGSTDTQYF
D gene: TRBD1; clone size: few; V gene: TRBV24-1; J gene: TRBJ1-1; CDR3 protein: CATSDSRDRGQGEAFF
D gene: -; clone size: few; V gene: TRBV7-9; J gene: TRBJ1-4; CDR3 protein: CASSPPATTANEKLFF
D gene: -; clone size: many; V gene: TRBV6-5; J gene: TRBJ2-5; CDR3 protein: CASTLGETQYF
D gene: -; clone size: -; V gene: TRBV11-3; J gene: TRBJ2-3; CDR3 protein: CASSPSNPAGSTDTQYF
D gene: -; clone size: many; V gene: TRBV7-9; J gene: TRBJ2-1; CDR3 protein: CASPSGRDNEQFF
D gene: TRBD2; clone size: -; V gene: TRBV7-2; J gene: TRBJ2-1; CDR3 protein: CASRYAGAYNEQFF
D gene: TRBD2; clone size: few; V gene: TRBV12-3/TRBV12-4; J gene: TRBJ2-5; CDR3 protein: CASRTGGGEETQYF
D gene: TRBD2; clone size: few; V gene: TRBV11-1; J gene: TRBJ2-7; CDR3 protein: CASSIPGLAWSEEQYF
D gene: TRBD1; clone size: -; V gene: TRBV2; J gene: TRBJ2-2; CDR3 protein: CASSEQGAQNTGELFF
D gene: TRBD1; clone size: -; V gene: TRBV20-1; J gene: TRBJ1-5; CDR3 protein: CSAPSDRGLRSNQPQHF
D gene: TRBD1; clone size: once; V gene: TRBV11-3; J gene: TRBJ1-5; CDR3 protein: CASSFLTDRESLNSNQPQHF